This is a list of T cell receptor beta chains from one sample in a study of T cells in Graves' hyperthyroidism and ophthalmopathy. TCRdb itself ran the multiplex PCR reads through MiXCR, one entry per CDR3 protein. The data contain about 350,000 distinct CDR3 sequences, 11% to 15% of them singletons. Input material: blood. The source is a woman younger than 45 with Graves' hyperthyroidism. Each CDR3 is given with its conserved first and last residue. The order of the fields is CDR3 protein, CDR3 DNA, D gene, V gene, J gene, clone size. D genes are given only for firm matches. Size values are once, few and many counts, or a class for expanded clones, and some rows have none.

cdr3_aa: CASSLALVQKLNEQYF; cdr3_nt: TGTGCCAGCAGCTTAGCGCTGGTACAGAAGCTAAACGAGCAGTACTTC; d_call: NA; v_call: TRBV7-9; j_call: TRBJ2-7; clone_size: few
cdr3_aa: CASSVEGGAYYNEQFF; cdr3_nt: TGTGCCAGCAGCGTAGAGGGGGGCGCGTATTACAATGAGCAGTTCTTC; d_call: NA; v_call: TRBV9; j_call: TRBJ2-1; clone_size: many
cdr3_aa: CSASGLAGGIETQYF; cdr3_nt: TGCAGTGCTAGTGGACTAGCGGGAGGTATCGAGACCCAGTACTTC; d_call: TRBD2; v_call: TRBV20-1; j_call: TRBJ2-5; clone_size: many
cdr3_aa: CASGGQLQNTQYF; cdr3_nt: TGTGCCAGCGGAGGACAGTTACAGAATACGCAGTATTTT; d_call: NA; v_call: TRBV28; j_call: TRBJ2-3; clone_size: many
cdr3_aa: CSAPTLPTDTQYF; cdr3_nt: TGCAGTGCTCCGACTCTCCCCACAGATACGCAGTATTTT; d_call: NA; v_call: TRBV20-1; j_call: TRBJ2-3; clone_size: many
cdr3_aa: CASSLAGGDTGELFF; cdr3_nt: TGTGCCAGCAGCTTAGCGGGAGGGGACACCGGGGAGCTGTTTTTT; d_call: TRBD2; v_call: TRBV7-2; j_call: TRBJ2-2; clone_size: many
cdr3_aa: CASSFFGQGENTIYF; cdr3_nt: TGTGCCAGCAGTTTTTTCGGACAGGGGGAAAACACCATATATTTT; d_call: TRBD1; v_call: TRBV28; j_call: TRBJ1-3; clone_size: many
cdr3_aa: CAWSFRGLPSYEQYF; cdr3_nt: TGTGCCTGGAGTTTCCGGGGGCTGCCCTCCTACGAGCAGTACTTC; d_call: NA; v_call: TRBV30; j_call: TRBJ2-7; clone_size: NA
cdr3_aa: CASSYSTGQPATNEKLFF; cdr3_nt: TGTGCCAGCAGTTACTCGACCGGACAGCCTGCAACTAATGAAAAACTGTTTTTT; d_call: NA; v_call: TRBV6-2/TRBV6-3; j_call: TRBJ1-4; clone_size: many
cdr3_aa: CASSSQRGYNEQFF; cdr3_nt: TGTGCCAGCAGTTCCCAGCGGGGGTACAATGAGCAGTTCTTC; d_call: TRBD2; v_call: TRBV28; j_call: TRBJ2-1; clone_size: many